This TCR beta chain stems from a study of PD-1 blockade in classical Hodgkin lymphoma. With respect to this clone: Its specificity is not known.

Repertoires were generated with immunoSEQ multiplex PCR, while TCRdb's copy carries only in-frame clones and drops some. Found here are around 25,000 clones, 60% to 80% of them singletons; the top ten hold about a fifth. Broader study findings: Diminished baseline TCR diversity has been reported in newly diagnosed patients relative to healthy donors. Patients who responded completely had about the same baseline diversity as newly diagnosed patients. Underlying causes for the observed repertoire differences were not defined, possibly disease activity or prior therapy.

This CDR3 comprises 15 residues. Germline assignment: CDR1 SGHAT and CDR2 FQNNGV. Trimming at V came to 5 bases and at J to 9 bases, leaving 10 bases not matched to a gene. Time point here: cycle 4 day 1 (C4D1), after 6 weeks of nivolumab. Every patient relapsed after autologous stem cell transplantation, and brentuximab vedotin exposure varied. The chain couples TRBV11-2 to TRBJ2-1; the match to TRBD2 covers 10 bases. The specimen comprised peripheral blood mononuclear cells (PBMCs), sampled before the fourth cycle of nivolumab. This clonotype originated in a human donor with classical Hodgkin lymphoma. The chain's CDR3 is CASSQMGLARSEQFF. CDR3 nucleotides: TGTGCCAGCAGCCAAATGGGACTAGCGAGGAGTGAGCAGTTCTTC.